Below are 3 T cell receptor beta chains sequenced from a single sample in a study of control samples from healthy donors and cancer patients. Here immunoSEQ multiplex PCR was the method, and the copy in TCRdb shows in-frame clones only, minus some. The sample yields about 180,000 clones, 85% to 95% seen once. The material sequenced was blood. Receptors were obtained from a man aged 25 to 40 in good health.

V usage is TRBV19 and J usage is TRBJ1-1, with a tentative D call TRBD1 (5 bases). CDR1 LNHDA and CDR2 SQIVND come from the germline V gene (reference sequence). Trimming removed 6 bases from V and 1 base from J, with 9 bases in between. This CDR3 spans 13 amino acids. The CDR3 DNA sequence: TGTGCCAGTAGGCCAACAGGGAACACTGAAGCTTTCTTT. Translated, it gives CASRPTGNTEAFF.

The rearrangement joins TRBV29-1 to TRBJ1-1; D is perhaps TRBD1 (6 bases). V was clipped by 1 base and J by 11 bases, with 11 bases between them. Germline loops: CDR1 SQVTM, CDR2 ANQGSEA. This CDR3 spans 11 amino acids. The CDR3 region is CSVEVQGGAFF. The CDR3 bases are TGCAGCGTTGAAGTACAGGGTGGGGCTTTCTTT.

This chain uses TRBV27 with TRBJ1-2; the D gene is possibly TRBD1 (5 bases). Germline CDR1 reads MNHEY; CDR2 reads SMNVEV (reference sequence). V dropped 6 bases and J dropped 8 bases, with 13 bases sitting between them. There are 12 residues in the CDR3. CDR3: CASRGTIRGYTF. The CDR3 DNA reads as TGTGCCAGCAGGGGGACGATTCGAGGCTACACCTTC.